The 17 T cell receptor beta chains given below trace back to one sample, sequenced in a study of metastatic and nonmetastatic thyroid tumors. TCRdb re-clonotyped the PCR reads via MiXCR. The table has 37,000 or so clones, roughly a sixth seen once. Each patient went into thyroid surgery without having received any treatment. The sample taken for sequencing was blood. These receptor sequences come from a female donor with papillary thyroid cancer or a benign thyroid nodule (not recorded which). Some clones in this sample may be carry-over from other donors' samples.

The J gene is TRBJ1-2, the V gene TRBV19; 8 bases fit TRBD1. CDR3 length: 18 amino acids. CDR1 and CDR2 from the germline V gene are LNHDA and SQIVND (reference sequence). The junction had 12 bases not matched to a gene; V was cut back by 1 base and J by 2 bases. The CDR3 reads CASSIALLDRVKNYGYTF. The CDR3 nucleotides are TGTGCCAGTAGTATAGCCCTTTTGGACAGGGTAAAAAACTATGGCTACACCTTC.

Comments on this clone: A much larger clone is a single base away; this may be a read error. This chain connects TRBV28 to TRBJ2-5; 7 positions match TRBD1. Germline V gene lookup returns CDR1 MDHEN and CDR2 SYDVKM. CDR3 length equals 14 residues. CDR3 in DNA: TGTGTCAGCAGCCCGACAGGGTTAGGGGAGACCCAGTACTTC. This encodes CVSSPTGLGETQYF.

The table lists this clone with many counts. The chain employs TRBV9 and TRBJ2-7; the match to TRBD1 covers 9 bases. The J segment lost 8 bases and the V segment lost 0 bases, leaving 6 bases of the junction unmatched. The V gene's germline CDR1 is SGDLS and CDR2 YYNGEE. This CDR3 is 14 amino acids long. The CDR3 reads CASSVVGQGSQQYF. CDR3 in DNA: TGTGCCAGCAGCGTAGTGGGACAGGGCTCCCAGCAGTACTTC.

A few counts support this clone. This clone may be a read error of a much larger clone one base away. The chain carries TRBV6-1 and TRBJ2-3, with D tentatively TRBD2 (6 bases). Germline V CDR1 and CDR2: MNHNS, SASEGT. V was cut by 6 bases and J by 5 bases, with 21 bases left in between. The CDR3 extends over 16 amino acids. CDR3 sequence: CASSLALSGWEDTQYF. The CDR3, as DNA: TGTGCCAGCAGCCTAGCACTCAGCGGGTGGGAAGATACGCAGTATTTT.

This chain joins TRBV6-5 and TRBJ2-3, with TRBD1 identical over 7 bases. The length of the CDR3 is 16 residues. Germline V gives CDR1 MNHEY, CDR2 SVGAGI. Losses at the gene ends were 4 bases for V and 8 bases for J; bases not matched to a gene: 15. The CDR3 nucleotides read TGTGCCAGCAGTTCCACCGTGACAGGGATGGCGGCTACGCAGTATTTT. As protein: CASSSTVTGMAATQYF.

In this sample, this clone turned up many times. The rearrangement links TRBV2 to TRBJ1-5; D gene ambiguous. This CDR3 contains 13 residues. Germline V gene data show CDR1 as SNHLY and CDR2 as FYNNEI. V lost 6 bases and J lost 9, with 15 bases in between. The CDR3 reads CASRIDDAGPQHF. The CDR3 coding sequence is TGTGCCAGCAGAATAGACGACGCGGGGCCCCAGCATTTT.

The V call is TRBV13, the J call TRBJ1-6; 9 positions agree with TRBD1. Germline V CDR1 and CDR2: PRHDT, FYEKMQ (reference sequence). Losses at the gene ends were 4 bases for V and 3 bases for J; bases not matched to a gene: 16. The CDR3 extends over 20 amino acids. CDR3 sequence reads: CASSYPQGQGTAYYNSPLHF. DNA for the CDR3: TGTGCCAGCAGCTACCCCCAGGGACAGGGAACGGCTTACTATAATTCACCCCTCCACTTT. Combining the CDR3 with reference TRBV13 and TRBJ1-6 gives the whole variable domain AAGVIQSPRHLIKEKRETATLKCYPIPRHDTVYWYQQGPGQDPQFLISFYEKMQSDKGSIPDRFSAQQFSDYHSELNMSSLELGDSALYFCASSYPQGQGTAYYNSPLHFGNGTRLTVT.

This clone occurred many times. This chain connects TRBV6-1 to TRBJ2-3; 7 nucleotides align to TRBD1. Germline CDR1 and CDR2: MNHNS and SASEGT. This CDR3 spans 12 amino acids. V gave up 5 bases and J gave up 14 bases; unmatched junction bases: 10. For the CDR3, the DNA is TGTGCCAGCAGTTTGTCGACAGGGAACCCGTATTTT. Translated: CASSLSTGNPYF.

In its sample, this clone was seen many times. This chain uses TRBV9 with TRBJ1-3; D possibly corresponds to TRBD1 (5 bases). V dropped 4 bases and J dropped 3 bases, with 14 bases sitting between them. Germline V lookup: CDR1 SGDLS, CDR2 YYNGEE. This CDR3 spans 15 amino acids. DNA of the CDR3: TGTGCCAGCAGCCCCGTGGCAGGGCATGGAAACACCATATATTTT. Residues: CASSPVAGHGNTIYF.

This clone was counted only a few times. The chain recombines TRBV5-1 with TRBJ2-2; 9 bases align to TRBD1. Losses at the gene ends were 4 bases for V and 6 bases for J; bases not matched to a gene: 10. The CDR3 totals 16 residues. CDR1 and CDR2 (germline): SGHRS, YFSETQ. This CDR3 is CASSPTGTGIPGELFF. The CDR3 DNA reads as TGCGCCAGCAGCCCGACCGGGACAGGGATCCCCGGGGAGCTGTTTTTT.

The chain has TRBV18 and TRBJ2-7, with D perhaps assigned TRBD1 or TRBD2 (5 bases each). V was shortened by 1 base and J by 3 bases, with 13 bases between the two germline ends. The CDR3 is 15 residues long. Germline values: CDR1 KGHSH, CDR2 LQKENI. CDR3 amino acids: CASSPRPGSDYEQYF. The CDR3 nucleotides are TGTGCCAGCTCACCACGGCCAGGGAGTGACTACGAGCAGTACTTC.

Points on this clone: A clone one base away is much larger, so this may be a read error. Different DNA sequences within this sample yield the same CDR3. The chain is built from TRBV5-5 and TRBJ1-4; D perhaps matches TRBD1 (5 bases). Germline V gives CDR1 SGHKS, CDR2 YYEKEE (reference sequence). This CDR3 is 14 amino acids long. The V and J ends lost 2 bases and 6 bases respectively, with 11 bases between them. Here the CDR3 DNA reads TGTGCCAGCAGCTTTCAGGGTCCCTATGAAAAACTGTTTTTT. This codes for CASSFQGPYEKLFF.

This clone was observed a few times. A much larger clonotype is one base distant, so this may be a read error. This sample includes further DNA sequences coding for the same CDR3. The chain employs TRBV5-1 and TRBJ2-5; a weak D match, TRBD1 (5 bases). CDR3 length: 14 residues. The ends were cut back, 0 bases at V and 1 base at J, with 7 bases in the middle. Germline V gene sequence: CDR1 SGHRS, CDR2 YFSETQ. The DNA of the CDR3 is TGCGCCAGCAGCTTGGCGACAGCCCAAGAGACCCAGTACTTC. Its protein product is CASSLATAQETQYF.

V gene TRBV3-1 combines with J gene TRBJ1-6; TRBD1 is a possible D gene (6 bases). Trimming left V 9 bases short and J 8 bases short, with 23 bases between. The CDR3 sequence is 16 residues long. CDR1 and CDR2 from the germline V gene are LGHDT and YNNKEL (reference sequence). The CDR3 DNA reads TGTGCCAGGAGCTACACCGGACAGTGGGTTCATTCACCCCTCCACTTT. This translates into CARSYTGQWVHSPLHF.

This sequence joins TRBV30 and TRBJ2-7, with 10 bases aligning to TRBD1. J was trimmed by 5 bases and V by 4 bases; bases with no gene match: 8. This CDR3 has 14 amino acids. The V gene's germline CDR1 is GTSNPN and CDR2 SVGIG (reference sequence). The CDR3, as DNA: TGTGCCTGGACTTTGGGGACAGGGGCCCACGAGCAGTACTTC. Amino acid sequence: CAWTLGTGAHEQYF.

This clone was counted at least ten times. V usage is TRBV28 and J usage is TRBJ2-7, with D possibly TRBD1 on 5 matching bases. Between the trimmed V and J ends, which lost 5 bases and 1 base, there was a span of 6 bases. The length of the CDR3 is 12 residues. The germline gives CDR1 MDHEN, CDR2 SYDVKM. In DNA form, the CDR3 reads TGTGCCAGCAGTAGACAGTCCTACGAGCAGTACTTC. It is translated as CASSRQSYEQYF.

This clone was counted ten times or more. The chain combines TRBV3-1 with TRBJ2-3; D may be TRBD1 (6 bases). The CDR3 extends over 16 amino acids. From germline, CDR1 is LGHDT and CDR2 YNNKEL (reference sequence). Trimming left V 1 base short and J 0 bases short, with 11 bases between. CDR3 protein: CASSQGQDSSTDTQYF. As DNA, the CDR3 is TGTGCCAGCAGCCAAGGGCAGGACAGTAGCACAGATACGCAGTATTTT.